The 26 T cell receptor beta chains given below trace back to one sample, sequenced in a study of blood T cell repertoires in COVID-19. Here immunoSEQ multiplex PCR was the method, and the copy in TCRdb shows in-frame clones only, minus some. The table records about 240,000 clones, about four fifths of them present only once. The specimen was PBMCs or T cells enriched from blood (not recorded which). The receptors shown here come from a woman between 40 and 55 years old who had been exposed to COVID-19.

The rearrangement links TRBV5-1 to TRBJ2-6; TRBD1 might be the D (5 bases). Germline CDR1 is SGHRS and CDR2 is YFSETQ. Deletions cut 4 bases from V and 4 bases from J, with 12 bases between. The CDR3 consists of 15 residues. CDR3 residues: CASSPTGTGANVLTF. In DNA, the CDR3 is TGCGCCAGCAGCCCCACAGGAACCGGGGCCAACGTCCTGACTTTC.

This rearrangement joins TRBV5-6 to TRBJ1-2; TRBD1 is a possible D gene (5 bases). There are 13 residues in the CDR3. V lost 0 bases and J 7 bases, leaving 10 bases between the germline ends. CDR1 and CDR2 from the germline V gene are SGHDT and YYEEEE. CDR3 in DNA: TGTGCCAGCAGCTTGGCCGGGGGATCTGGCTACACCTTC. It translates to CASSLAGGSGYTF.

There are a few counts of this clone. The chain has TRBV6-5 and TRBJ1-1; weak D call: TRBD1 (6 bases). V was clipped by 6 bases and J by 0 bases, with 11 bases between them. CDR3 size: 14 residues. The germline gives CDR1 MNHEY, CDR2 SVGAGI. Here the CDR3 reads CASRRTDMNTEAFF. CDR3 sequence (DNA): TGTGCCAGCAGACGGACAGACATGAACACTGAAGCTTTCTTT.

This CDR3 is CASSPSPVTDTQYF. Here the CDR3 DNA reads TGTGCCAGTAGTCCTAGCCCTGTGACAGATACGCAGTATTTT. The chain joins TRBV19 to TRBJ2-3; maybe TRBD2 (5 bases). The germline V gene encodes CDR1 LNHDA and CDR2 SQIVND (reference sequence). This CDR3 has 14 residues. Deletions cut 5 bases from V and 3 bases from J, with 12 bases between.

Concerning this clone: At one boundary the junction diverges from the germline segment, which might be a read error. The rearrangement joins TRBV5-1 to TRBJ1-6; TRBD1 might be the D (5 bases). Germline lookup yields CDR1 SGHRS and CDR2 YFSETQ. The CDR3 extends over 11 amino acids. The CDR3 region has the DNA TGCGCCAGCAGCGCGGGGACTGATCGAGGCTTT. As protein: CASSAGTDRGF.

The genes are TRBV27 and TRBJ1-2; no clear D gene. The CDR3 runs 13 residues. The V and J ends lost 5 bases and 6 bases respectively, with 13 bases between them. Germline lookup yields CDR1 MNHEY and CDR2 SMNVEV (reference sequence). The CDR3 is CASSPTRGDGYTF. CDR3 bases: TGTGCCAGCAGTCCTACCCGGGGAGATGGCTACACCTTC.

This clone has only one observation. J is TRBJ1-2 and V is TRBV4-2; D not resolved. With 1 base removed from V and 7 bases from J, the gap between germline ends came to 10 bases. The CDR3 has 13 residues. Germline CDR1 is LGHNA and CDR2 is YNFKEQ. CDR3 loop: CASSQVEGTGYTF. CDR3 bases: TGTGCCAGCAGCCAAGTTGAGGGAACTGGCTACACCTTC.

CDR3 DNA: TGTGCCAGCAAAGGAAACAGGGGGAACTATGGCTACACCTTC. Translated, it gives CASKGNRGNYGYTF. The chain is built from TRBV6-5 and TRBJ1-2; 8 nucleotides match TRBD1. The CDR3 sequence is 14 residues long. Trimming cost V 7 bases and J 2 bases; bases outside gene matches: 6. Germline-derived CDR1 and CDR2 are MNHEY and SVGAGI.

The gene calls are TRBV6-1 and TRBJ1-1; D remains unclear. With 1 base removed from V and 0 bases from J, the gap between germline ends came to 6 bases. Germline CDR1 MNHNS, CDR2 SASEGT. CDR3 length: 14 residues. The CDR3 bases are TGTGCCAGCAGTGAAGTGGCCATGAACACTGAAGCTTTCTTT. Translated, it gives CASSEVAMNTEAFF.

The CDR3 spells CASRGAGTFSGANVLTF. CDR3 nucleotide sequence: TGTGCCAGCAGGGGAGCGGGTACCTTCTCTGGGGCCAACGTCCTGACTTTC. This chain connects TRBV5-4 to TRBJ2-6, with D possibly being TRBD2 (6 bases). With 5 bases removed from V and 0 bases from J, the gap between germline ends came to 15 bases. Per the germline V gene, CDR1 is SGHNT and CDR2 is YYREEE (reference sequence). The CDR3 has 17 amino acids. The variable domain in full, completed from reference TRBV5-4 and TRBJ2-6, reads ETGVTQSPTHLIKTRGQQVTLRCSSQSGHNTVSWYQQALGQGPQFIFQYYREEENGRGNFPPRFSGLQFPNYSSELNVNALELDDSALYLCASRGAGTFSGANVLTFGAGSRLTVL.

This clone was found a few times. The chain carries TRBV6-4 and TRBJ1-2; possibly TRBD1 for D (5 bases). The V gene lost 6 bases and the J gene lost 8 bases, with 22 bases spanning the gap. The CDR3 spans 15 residues. Germline CDR1 and CDR2: MRHNA and SNTAGT. CDR3 DNA sequence: TGTGCCAGCAGCGACACAACGGGACTTTCGGGCGGCTACACCTTC. This codes for CASSDTTGLSGGYTF.

The rearrangement uses TRBV9 and TRBJ2-6, with D hard to call. The germline gives CDR1 SGDLS, CDR2 YYNGEE. The V and J ends lost 4 bases and 4 bases respectively, with 9 bases between them. The CDR3 sequence is 14 residues long. The CDR3 DNA reads as TGTGCCAGCAGCCCCCCGTCCGGGGCCAACGTCCTGACTTTC. This codes for CASSPPSGANVLTF.

This sequence joins TRBV4-3 and TRBJ1-2; no firm D call. The germline CDR1 and CDR2 sequences are LGHNA and YSLEER. The CDR3 consists of 14 residues. V dropped 0 bases and J dropped 8 bases, with 13 bases sitting between them. The CDR3 DNA sequence: TGCGCCAGCAGCCAAGATAGGAGGGCGAGAGGCTACACCTTC. Its protein product is CASSQDRRARGYTF.

The chain employs TRBV19 and TRBJ2-3; 10 bases line up with TRBD2. The CDR3 length is 15 residues. J was trimmed by 3 bases and V by 6 bases; bases with no gene match: 6. Germline assignment: CDR1 LNHDA and CDR2 SQIVND (reference sequence). CDR3 coding DNA: TGTGCCAGTAGGGCGTCTAGCGGGGGTACAGATACGCAGTATTTT. Residues: CASRASSGGTDTQYF.

This clone was found once. The chain recombines TRBV9 with TRBJ2-6; a possible D gene is TRBD1 (5 bases). Trimming left V 6 bases short and J 1 base short, with 8 bases between. The CDR3 loop spans 14 amino acids. Germline V gene lookup returns CDR1 SGDLS and CDR2 YYNGEE. CDR3 DNA sequence: TGTGCCAGCACCCCAGGGTCTGGGGCCAACGTCCTGACTTTC. It yields the protein CASTPGSGANVLTF.

The chain has TRBV5-1 and TRBJ2-3; possibly TRBD1 for D (6 bases). The germline CDR1 and CDR2 sequences are SGHRS and YFSETQ. The V and J ends lost 4 bases and 3 bases respectively, with 9 bases between them. This CDR3 is built from 13 residues. CDR3 amino acids: CASSTGLTDTQYF. CDR3 DNA sequence: TGCGCCAGCAGCACAGGGTTGACAGATACGCAGTATTTT.

The genes are TRBV5-5 and TRBJ2-1, with 8 bases fitting TRBD1. Trimming at V came to 4 bases and at J to 4 bases, leaving 7 bases not matched to a gene. The CDR3 spans 15 residues. Germline-derived CDR1 and CDR2 are SGHKS and YYEKEE (reference sequence). CDR3 coding DNA: TGTGCCAGCAGCCGGGCAGGGGGCCCATACAATGAGCAGTTCTTC. Amino acids: CASSRAGGPYNEQFF.

The rearrangement links TRBV7-2 to TRBJ1-1; no definite D call. Trimming cost V 1 base and J 4 bases, with 7 bases left between them. This CDR3 has 13 residues. Looked up from germline, CDR1 is SGHTA and CDR2 is FQGNSA. The CDR3 sequence: CASSLGSTTEAFF. CDR3 bases: TGTGCCAGCAGCTTAGGCAGTACCACTGAAGCTTTCTTT.

The chain uses TRBV5-1 and TRBJ2-6; the match to TRBD1 covers 8 bases. The trim removed 3 bases at V and 2 bases at J, leaving 1 base unmatched. This CDR3 is 15 amino acids long. CDR1 is SGHRS and CDR2 is YFSETQ in the germline V gene. In DNA, the CDR3 is TGCGCCAGCAGCTCGACAGGGGCTGGGGCCAACGTCCTGACTTTC. Translated, it gives CASSSTGAGANVLTF.

The chain uses TRBV6-5 and TRBJ1-5; TRBD1 aligns across 8 bases. J gave up 5 bases and V 5 bases, and 8 bases lay outside the gene matches. Looked up from germline, CDR1 is MNHEY and CDR2 is SVGAGI. The CDR3 length is 15 residues. CDR3 in amino acids: CASSQTTGVDQPQHF. The CDR3, as DNA: TGTGCCAGCAGTCAGACGACAGGGGTGGATCAGCCCCAGCATTTT.

CDR3 nucleotides: TGTGCCAGCAGCTTACTTTCGGCCGAAGCGTACGAGCAGTACTTC. It codes for CASSLLSAEAYEQYF. This sequence joins TRBV11-2 and TRBJ2-7; D is uncertain. The V gene's germline CDR1 is SGHAT and CDR2 FQNNGV. This CDR3 has 15 amino acids. The V end lost 2 bases, the J end lost 4 bases, and 15 bases lay between the germline ends.

V gene TRBV3-1 (or the pseudogene TRBV3-2) combines with J gene TRBJ1-4; no clear D gene. The CDR3 totals 14 residues. The V gene lost 4 bases and the J gene lost 5 bases, with 11 bases spanning the gap. The germline gives CDR1 LGHDT, CDR2 YNNKEL (reference sequence). CDR3 loop: CASSLRDMNEKLFF. The CDR3 DNA is TGTGCCAGCAGCCTCCGAGACATGAATGAAAAACTGTTTTTT.

The chain links TRBV27 to TRBJ2-2; TRBD2 matches at 11 bases. Germline V gene sequence: CDR1 MNHEY, CDR2 SMNVEV (reference sequence). The CDR3 is 15 amino acids. V shed 10 bases and J 0 bases; nucleotides not matched to a gene: 4. CDR3 loop: CATSLAGANTGELFF. The DNA for the CDR3 is TGTGCCACCTCACTAGCGGGGGCGAACACCGGGGAGCTGTTTTTT.

This rearrangement joins TRBV5-6 to TRBJ2-5; 10 nucleotides match TRBD1. This CDR3 has 14 amino acids. V lost 4 bases and J lost 3; bases outside the gene matches: 3. Germline V gives CDR1 SGHDT, CDR2 YYEEEE. CDR3 loop: CASSGTGAEETQYF. Written as DNA, the CDR3 is TGTGCCAGCAGCGGGACAGGGGCCGAAGAGACCCAGTACTTC.

This clone was observed once. J is TRBJ1-1 and V is TRBV5-4, with D perhaps TRBD1 (6 bases). The germline V gene has CDR1 SGHNT and CDR2 YYREEE (reference sequence). This CDR3 has 13 residues. Trimming took off 8 bases at V and 2 bases at J, with 13 bases between the two ends. The CDR3 loop is CASATGGNTEAFF. CDR3 nucleotide sequence: TGTGCCAGTGCGACAGGAGGTAACACTGAAGCTTTCTTT.

The chain is built from TRBV12-5 and TRBJ1-3; the D gene is possibly TRBD1 (5 bases). Germline V lookup: CDR1 LGHNT, CDR2 FRNRAP. CDR3 length equals 17 residues. V dropped 5 bases and J dropped 8 bases, with 25 bases sitting between them. The CDR3 region is CASGRVDRSDRSYTIYF. The CDR3 nucleotides read TGTGCTAGTGGTCGCGTCGACAGATCTGATCGATCTTACACCATATATTTT.